This T cell receptor (beta chain) was sequenced for a study of T cells in Graves' hyperthyroidism and ophthalmopathy. Study-wide findings and caveats: Blood also carried most thyroid clonotypes expanded above 0.001.

Lactation, pregnancy, other autoimmune disease or uncontrolled infection led to exclusion of patients. The study based diagnoses on clinical symptoms, serum thyroxine and TRAb, thyroid ultrasound and orbital computed tomography. This clonotype was found a few times. What it recognizes is unknown. At one end, the junction sequence differs from germline, possibly due to a read error. Germline CDR1 and CDR2: ENHRY and SYGVKD. The CDR3 sequence is 14 residues long. RNA transcripts yielded amplified TCR beta CDR3 regions. Initially, a first-round RT-PCR of the TCR CDR3 employed the HTBI primer set. From the multiplex PCR reads, TCRdb called clonotypes with MiXCR, one entry per CDR3 protein. Of about 640,000 distinct CDR3 sequences listed, about 45% are singletons.

Sequences were obtained from peripheral blood or thyroid tissue (not recorded which). This sequence originates from an adult man with Graves' disease, either hyperthyroidism or ophthalmopathy (not recorded which). V is TRBV10-3 and J is TRBJ1-1, with 9 bases identical to TRBD1. The CDR3 region is CASSERDRDSEAFF. Here the CDR3 DNA reads TGTGCCAGCAGTGAAAGGGACAGGGATAGTGAAGCTTTCTTT.